The rows below give T cell receptor beta chains drawn from one sample of a study of blood T cell repertoires in COVID-19. Data came from immunoSEQ multiplex PCR; TCRdb stores just in-frame clones and leaves some out. The table shows about 190,000 clones, with around 84% occurring only once. Sequences were obtained from peripheral blood. The receptors were gathered from a human donor in a cohort sampled during active COVID-19. The CDR3 runs from the conserved cysteine through the conserved F or W.

v_gene	j_gene	CDR3aa
TRBV5-1	TRBJ2-7	CASSLGGPTIGDYEQYF
TRBV5-6	TRBJ2-3	CASSLWVAAGEVDTQYF
TRBV9	TRBJ1-5	CASSAWPEDQPQHF
TRBV6-5	TRBJ1-1	CASPTAGLGTEAFF
TRBV7-8	TRBJ2-3	CASSPTGGLRNTQYF
TRBV10-3	TRBJ2-1	CAIRLGLAEYNEQFF
TRBV29-1	TRBJ2-1	CSVNGVGDEQFF
TRBV2	TRBJ1-5	CASTGVEQPQHF
TRBV5-1	TRBJ1-5	CASSLGGGSIDQPQHF
TRBV7-6	TRBJ2-5	CASSFFNSAGSQETQYF
TRBV5-6	TRBJ1-2	CASSFGTGLEGYTF
TRBV18	TRBJ1-5	CASSPPSDRASNQPQHF
TRBV19	TRBJ2-4	CASQTGGDIQYF
TRBV27	TRBJ2-1	CASSLRTGVNEQFF
TRBV2	TRBJ2-5	CASSEELAGGQETQYF
TRBV9	TRBJ2-3	CASSVKLAAGDTQYF